This T cell receptor (beta chain) stems from a study of blood T cell repertoires in COVID-19. Study summary: The study drew acute and convalescent COVID-19 samples from the United States, Italy and Spain. PBMCs, B-cell-depleted T cells, or T cells provided the cDNA or gDNA that made up the material.

Original analysis: Amplification with reference gene primers provided the estimates of nucleated cell counts. TCRdb's copy holds only in-frame clones and misses some; the assay was immunoSEQ multiplex PCR. That table is the source of V, J and clone size, and D and trimming were worked out from the DNA. Found here are around 100,000 clones, roughly 80% of them singletons; the top ten hold about a quarter. This clone was counted only a few times. This CDR3 has 13 residues. Trimming stripped 7 bases from V and 4 bases from J, with 13 bases between. Germline loops: CDR1 LNHDA, CDR2 SQIVND (reference sequence).

The sequence was obtained from a human donor in a cohort sampled during active COVID-19. The sequenced material came from peripheral blood. The genes are TRBV19 and TRBJ1-1; perhaps TRBD1 as D (5 bases). CDR3 sequence (DNA): TGTGCCAGTATTCGGAGGGGCTCCACTGAAGCTTTCTTT. Amino acids: CASIRRGSTEAFF.